This TCR beta chain appears in the sequencing data of a study of PD-L1 blockade in urothelial cancer. Produced via immunoSEQ multiplex PCR; TCRdb's table is partial and in-frame only. Found here are 100,000 to 150,000 clones, about 82% of them singletons; the top ten hold 2% to 2.5%. Time point denoted: peripheral blood 6 weeks after treatment start. This TCR came from a man in his forties or fifties with urothelial cancer. The input for sequencing was PBMCs, taken around atezolizumab (anti-PD-L1) treatment.

The CDR3 nucleotides are TGTGCCAGTAGTGGGGGGACAGGGCTCAATCAGCCCCAGCATTTT. This translates into CASSGGTGLNQPQHF. This chain links TRBV19 with TRBJ1-5; TRBD1 matches at 9 bases. V shed 5 bases and J 3 bases; nucleotides not matched to a gene: 5. There are 15 residues in the CDR3. In germline, CDR1 is LNHDA, CDR2 SQIVND (reference sequence).